Presented here are 21 T cell receptor beta chains from one specimen sequenced in a study of spatial heterogeneity in lung cancer. Time point reported: blood at routine non-recurrence follow-up after resection. From tumor, nontumor lung or frozen PBMC, whole RNA was taken unsorted for sequencing. TCRdb used MiXCR to reprocess the 5' RACE reads, holding one entry per CDR3 protein. The sample yields 45,000 to 65,000 distinct CDR3 sequences, more than 6.5% seen once. The material was PBMCs, obtained at follow-up. The receptors shown here come from a female donor with early-stage non-small cell lung cancer.

This clonotype has a count of ten or more. The rearrangement joins TRBV5-1 to TRBJ2-5; no definite D call. Germline values: CDR1 SGHRS, CDR2 YFSETQ. This CDR3 contains 14 residues. Trimming removed 0 bases at V and 0 bases at J, with 6 bases between. The CDR3 coding sequence is TGCGCCAGCAGCTTGGATGGTAACCAAGAGACCCAGTACTTC. Its translation is CASSLDGNQETQYF.

The V and J genes are TRBV6-5 and TRBJ2-2; D perhaps matches TRBD1 (5 bases). This CDR3 spans 15 amino acids. From germline, CDR1 is MNHEY and CDR2 SVGAGI. The V end lost 4 bases, the J end lost 4 bases, and 13 bases lay between the germline ends. The CDR3 sequence is CASSSDRAITGELFF. The CDR3 DNA reads as TGTGCCAGCAGTTCCGACAGAGCCATCACCGGGGAGCTGTTTTTT.

Many counts were recorded for this clonotype. V usage is TRBV6-5 and J usage is TRBJ1-5, with 7 bases lining up with TRBD1. CDR3 length: 15 residues. V was pared by 0 bases and J by 2 bases, with 1 base of the junction left unmatched. In germline, CDR1 is MNHEY, CDR2 SVGAGI. The CDR3 DNA is TGTGCCAGCAGTTACTCCGACAGGGGCAATCAGCCCCAGCATTTT. This codes for CASSYSDRGNQPQHF.

Ten or more counts support this clonotype. This sequence joins TRBV9 and TRBJ1-1; no clear D. V lost 4 bases and J 4 bases, leaving 11 bases between the germline ends. The CDR3 consists of 13 residues. Germline V gives CDR1 SGDLS, CDR2 YYNGEE. The CDR3 spells CASSPRLTTEAFF. For the CDR3, the DNA is TGTGCCAGCAGCCCCCGACTGACCACTGAAGCTTTCTTT. The full variable domain, completed using reference TRBV9 and TRBJ1-1, is DSGVTQTPKHLITATGQRVTLRCSPRSGDLSVYWYQQSLDQGLQFLIQYYNGEERAKGNILERFSAQQFPDLHSELNLSSLELGDSALYFCASSPRLTTEAFFGQGTRLTVV.

This clonotype was picked up many times. The chain joins TRBV5-1 to TRBJ1-1; the D is unclear. The CDR3 totals 12 residues. CDR1 is SGHRS, CDR2 YFSETQ, per germline. V lost 3 bases and J 5 bases, leaving 8 bases between the germline ends. CDR3 nucleotide sequence: TGCGCCAGCAGCTGGCTAGGAACTGAAGCTTTCTTT. Its translation: CASSWLGTEAFF.

In this sample, this clonotype turned up many times. CDR3 protein: CSTYSSFDIQYF. The DNA for the CDR3 is TGCAGTACGTATTCCTCATTCGACATTCAGTACTTC. The rearrangement links TRBV20-1 to TRBJ2-4; D not certain. The V end lost 8 bases, the J end lost 8 bases, and 16 bases lay between the germline ends. CDR1 DFQATT and CDR2 SNEGSKA come from the germline V gene (reference sequence). CDR3 length: 12 amino acids.

This clonotype has ten or more counts. This chain connects TRBV7-2 to TRBJ2-3; D ambiguous. CDR3 length: 13 amino acids. V lost 5 bases and J 1 base, leaving 7 bases between the germline ends. Germline V gives CDR1 SGHTA, CDR2 FQGNSA. CDR3: CASSLIRTDTQYF. The DNA of the CDR3 is TGTGCCAGCAGCCTCATACGCACAGATACGCAGTATTTT. Full variable domain (outside the CDR3, taken from reference TRBV7-2 and TRBJ2-3): GAGVSQSPSNKVTEKGKDVELRCDPISGHTALYWYRQSLGQGLEFLIYFQGNSAPDKSGLPSDRFSAERTGGSVSTLTIQRTQQEDSAVYLCASSLIRTDTQYFGPGTRLTVL.

This clonotype has only a few counts. The J gene is TRBJ2-3, the V gene TRBV18; a weak D match, TRBD2 (6 bases). Germline lookup yields CDR1 KGHSH and CDR2 LQKENI. Between the trimmed V and J ends, which lost 1 base and 6 bases, there was a span of 11 bases. CDR3 length equals 14 residues. The CDR3 loop reads CASSPRTNGDTQYF. CDR3 bases: TGTGCCAGCTCACCACGGACTAACGGGGATACGCAGTATTTT.

This clonotype was seen repeatedly, ten times or more. The CDR3 DNA follows: TGCAGTGCTAGAGGCCTCCCTTACGAGCAGTACTTC. It translates to CSARGLPYEQYF. The chain employs TRBV20-1 and TRBJ2-7, with unresolved D. Looked up from germline, CDR1 is DFQATT and CDR2 is SNEGSKA (reference sequence). Trimming cost V 1 base and J 4 bases, with 8 bases left between them. This CDR3 is 12 amino acids long.

The CDR3 sequence is CASSPGQGIRQYF. The CDR3, as DNA: TGTGCCAGCAGTCCCGGACAGGGGATCCGGCAGTACTTC. The chain has TRBV12-3 or TRBV12-4 and TRBJ2-7; 9 bases match TRBD1. With 5 bases clipped from V and 9 bases from J, the junction kept 8 bases outside the gene matches. The CDR3 sequence is 13 residues long.

This clonotype was counted between two and nine times. Here the CDR3 reads CASSSAGTIAEAFF. In nucleotides, the CDR3 is TGTGCCAGCAGTTCCGCAGGGACTATCGCTGAAGCTTTCTTT. This chain connects TRBV6-5 to TRBJ1-1; possibly TRBD1 for D (5 bases). The CDR3 sequence is 14 residues long. The ends were cut back, 4 bases at V and 6 bases at J, with 15 bases in the middle. Germline V lookup: CDR1 MNHEY, CDR2 SVGAGI.

By its share, this clonotype is medium-sized. The CDR3 sequence: CASSYSGVLWSLAGDNEQFF. The CDR3 DNA reads TGTGCCAGCAGTTACTCCGGAGTTTTGTGGTCGCTAGCGGGAGATAATGAGCAGTTCTTC. V gene TRBV6-2 or TRBV6-3 combines with J gene TRBJ2-1, with TRBD2 matching 10 bases. This CDR3 is built from 20 residues. Germline assignment: CDR1 MNHEY and CDR2 SVGEGT. V lost 0 bases to trimming and J lost 7 bases; unmatched junction nucleotides: 18.

J is TRBJ2-7 and V is TRBV28, with 9 bases identical to TRBD1. The CDR3 has 18 residues. CDR1 and CDR2 from the germline V gene are MDHEN and SYDVKM. The V and J ends lost 2 bases and 0 bases, in that order; junction bases with no gene match: 11. CDR3: CASSLGTGRGISSYEQYF. The CDR3 DNA follows: TGTGCCAGCAGTTTAGGGACAGGGCGGGGGATCAGCTCCTACGAGCAGTACTTC.

This clonotype was picked up many times. The gene calls are TRBV10-3 and TRBJ2-3; either TRBD1 or TRBD2 may supply D (5 bases each). Per germline, CDR1 ENHRY and CDR2 SYGVKD. This CDR3 is 15 amino acids long. Trimming removed 2 bases at V and 1 base at J, with 10 bases between. CDR3 sequence (DNA): TGTGCCATCAGTGAGCCTGGGGGAGGCACAGATACGCAGTATTTT. Protein product: CAISEPGGGTDTQYF.

On this clonotype: A read error may account for a junction end that differs from germline. The chain couples TRBV7-9 to TRBJ1-4; tentatively, D is TRBD1 (5 bases). CDR3 length equals 16 residues. The germline CDR1 and CDR2 sequences are SEHNR and FQNEAQ (reference sequence). Here the CDR3 DNA reads TGTGCCAGCAGCGGCCGGTCGTCAGGGCGCAAGGAAAAACTGCTTTTT. Protein: CASSGRSSGRKEKLLF.

For the CDR3, the DNA is TGTGCCAGCAGCCAACCCTATGGGGCCGGGGAGCTGTTTTTT. Translation gives CASSQPYGAGELFF. The chain combines TRBV5-4 with TRBJ2-2; the D is unclear. Trimming took 4 bases from V and 6 from J, leaving 13 bases between them. Germline lookup yields CDR1 SGHNT and CDR2 YYREEE (reference sequence). The CDR3 runs to 14 residues.

This chain links TRBV5-1 with TRBJ2-7; D tentatively fits TRBD1 or TRBD2 (5 bases each). This CDR3 is 13 amino acids long. The germline V and J ends were trimmed by 7 bases and 7 bases, with 18 bases remaining between them. CDR1 is SGHRS and CDR2 is YFSETQ in the germline V gene. The CDR3 DNA follows: TGCGCCAGCCGAGCGGACCGGGGCGGGGAGCAGTACTTC. This translates into CASRADRGGEQYF.

There are many counts of this clonotype. V usage is TRBV3-1 and J usage is TRBJ2-1, with D perhaps given as TRBD1 or TRBD2 (5 bases each). There are 15 residues in the CDR3. V was shortened by 3 bases and J by 9 bases, with 18 bases between the two germline ends. Per germline, CDR1 LGHDT and CDR2 YNNKEL (reference sequence). The CDR3 DNA is TGTGCCAGCAGCCACCACCGGGGACCTGTCACTGAGCAGTTCTTC. Translating it yields CASSHHRGPVTEQFF.

Concerning this clonotype itself: The conserved phenylalanine or tryptophan is not found at the CDR3 terminus, so this likely reflects a read error. The V call is TRBV7-3, the J call TRBJ2-3; D uncertain. V dropped 5 bases and J dropped 4 bases, with 13 bases sitting between them. CDR1 and CDR2 from the germline V gene are SGHTA and FQGTGA. The CDR3 sequence is 14 residues long. CDR3 DNA sequence: TGTGCCAGCAGCCCAAGACTTGGCTCAGATACGCAGTATCTT. It specifies CASSPRLGSDTQYL.

This clonotype was recorded many times. The V call is TRBV5-1, the J call TRBJ1-6, with 9 bases aligning to TRBD1. CDR1 and CDR2 from the germline V gene are SGHRS and YFSETQ. The trim removed 2 bases at V and 7 bases at J, leaving 7 bases unmatched. This CDR3 comprises 16 residues. In DNA, the CDR3 is TGCGCCAGCAGCTTACCGGAACAGGGGGCGAATTCACCCCTCCACTTT. It yields the protein CASSLPEQGANSPLHF.

A few counts support this clonotype. This sequence joins TRBV6-2 or TRBV6-3 and TRBJ2-3, with 8 nucleotides matching TRBD2. Germline V gives CDR1 MNHEY, CDR2 SVGEGT. With V trimmed by 8 bases and J by 3 bases, 13 bases remained unmatched. The CDR3 covers 16 residues. The CDR3: CASYSVVGGATDTQYF. As DNA, the CDR3 is TGTGCCAGCTATAGCGTGGTCGGGGGGGCAACAGATACGCAGTATTTT.